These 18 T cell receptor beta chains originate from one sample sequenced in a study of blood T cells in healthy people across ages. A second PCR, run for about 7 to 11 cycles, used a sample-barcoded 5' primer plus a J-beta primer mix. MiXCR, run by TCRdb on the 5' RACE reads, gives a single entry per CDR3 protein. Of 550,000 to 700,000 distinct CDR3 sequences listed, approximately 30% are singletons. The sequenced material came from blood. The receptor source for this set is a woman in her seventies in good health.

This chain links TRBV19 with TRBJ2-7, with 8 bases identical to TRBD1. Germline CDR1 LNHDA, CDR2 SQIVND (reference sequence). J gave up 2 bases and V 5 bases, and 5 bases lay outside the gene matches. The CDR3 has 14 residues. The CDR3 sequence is CASSDRGLTYEQYF. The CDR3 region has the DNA TGTGCCAGTAGTGACAGGGGCTTAACCTACGAGCAGTACTTC.

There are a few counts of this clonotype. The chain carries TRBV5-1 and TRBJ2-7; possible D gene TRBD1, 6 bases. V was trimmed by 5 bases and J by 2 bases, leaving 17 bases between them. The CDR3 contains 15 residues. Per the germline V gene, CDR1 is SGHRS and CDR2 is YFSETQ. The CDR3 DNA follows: TGCGCCAGCAGGTTGATCGAGACAGGTACCTACGAGCAGTACTTC. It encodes CASRLIETGTYEQYF.

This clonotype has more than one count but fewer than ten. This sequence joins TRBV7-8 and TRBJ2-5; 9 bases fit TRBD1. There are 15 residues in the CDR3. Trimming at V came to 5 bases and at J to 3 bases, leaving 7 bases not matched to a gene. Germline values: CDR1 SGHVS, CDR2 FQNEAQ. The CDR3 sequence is CASSPQGTGKETQYF. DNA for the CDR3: TGTGCCAGCAGCCCCCAAGGGACAGGGAAAGAGACCCAGTACTTC.

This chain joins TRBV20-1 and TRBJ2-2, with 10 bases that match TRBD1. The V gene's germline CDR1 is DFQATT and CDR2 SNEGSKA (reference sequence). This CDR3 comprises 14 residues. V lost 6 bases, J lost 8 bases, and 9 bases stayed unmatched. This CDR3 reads CSARRQGASGELFF. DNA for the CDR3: TGCAGTGCCCGACGACAGGGGGCAAGTGGGGAGCTGTTTTTT.

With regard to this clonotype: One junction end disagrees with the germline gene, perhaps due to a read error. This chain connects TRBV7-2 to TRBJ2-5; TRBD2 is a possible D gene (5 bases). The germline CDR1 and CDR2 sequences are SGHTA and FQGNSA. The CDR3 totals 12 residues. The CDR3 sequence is CASSLLLEAQYF. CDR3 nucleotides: TGTGCCAGCAGCTTGCTACTAGAGGCCCAGTACTTC.

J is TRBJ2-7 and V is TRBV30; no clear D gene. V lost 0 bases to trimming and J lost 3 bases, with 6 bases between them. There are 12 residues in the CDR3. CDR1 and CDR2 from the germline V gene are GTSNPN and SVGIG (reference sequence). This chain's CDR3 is CAWSVANYEQYF. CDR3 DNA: TGTGCCTGGAGTGTGGCCAACTACGAGCAGTACTTC.

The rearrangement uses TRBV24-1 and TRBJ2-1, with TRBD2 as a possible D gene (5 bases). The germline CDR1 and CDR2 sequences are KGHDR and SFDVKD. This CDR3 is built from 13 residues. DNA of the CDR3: TGTGCGACCGGCCTACTCGGGGTGAATGAGCAGTTCTTC. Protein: CATGLLGVNEQFF.

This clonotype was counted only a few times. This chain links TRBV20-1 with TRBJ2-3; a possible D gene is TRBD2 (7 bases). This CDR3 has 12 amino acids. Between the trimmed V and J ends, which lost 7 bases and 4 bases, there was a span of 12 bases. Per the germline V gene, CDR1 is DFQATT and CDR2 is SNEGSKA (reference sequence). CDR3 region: CSGRGGADTQYF. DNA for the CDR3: TGCAGTGGGAGGGGGGGCGCAGATACGCAGTATTTT.

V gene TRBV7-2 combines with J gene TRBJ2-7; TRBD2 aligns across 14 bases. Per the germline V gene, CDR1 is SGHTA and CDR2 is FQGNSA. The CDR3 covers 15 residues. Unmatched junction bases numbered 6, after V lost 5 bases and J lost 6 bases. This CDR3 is CASSTRLAGGSEQYF. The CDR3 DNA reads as TGTGCCAGCAGCACCCGACTAGCGGGAGGGTCCGAGCAGTACTTC.

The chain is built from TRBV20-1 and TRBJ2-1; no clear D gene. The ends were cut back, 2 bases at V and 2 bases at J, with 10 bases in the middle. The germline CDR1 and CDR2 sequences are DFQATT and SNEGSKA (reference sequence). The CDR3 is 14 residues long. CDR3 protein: CSARISGAYNEQFF. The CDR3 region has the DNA TGCAGTGCTAGAATTAGTGGGGCCTACAATGAGCAGTTCTTC.

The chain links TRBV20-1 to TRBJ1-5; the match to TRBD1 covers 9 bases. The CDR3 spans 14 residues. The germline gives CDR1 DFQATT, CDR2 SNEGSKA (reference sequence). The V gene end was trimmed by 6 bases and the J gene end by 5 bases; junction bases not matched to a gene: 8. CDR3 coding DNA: TGCAGTGCGGGGGGGACAGGGAATTATCAGCCCCAGCATTTT. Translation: CSAGGTGNYQPQHF.

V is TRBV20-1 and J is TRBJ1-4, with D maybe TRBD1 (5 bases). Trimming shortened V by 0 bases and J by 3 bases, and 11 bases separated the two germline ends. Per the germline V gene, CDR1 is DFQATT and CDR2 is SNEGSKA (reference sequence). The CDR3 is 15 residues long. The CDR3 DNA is TGCAGTGCTAGAGAGGGACGGCGCTCTAATGAAAAACTGTTTTTT. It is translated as CSAREGRRSNEKLFF.

Written as DNA, the CDR3 is TGTGCCATCAGTAGACAGGGGGCGCGTATTGAGCAGTTCTTC. Protein sequence: CAISRQGARIEQFF. The chain joins TRBV10-3 to TRBJ2-1, with 10 bases that match TRBD1. Trimming removed 5 bases from V and 9 bases from J; junction bases left unmatched: 7. Looked up from germline, CDR1 is ENHRY and CDR2 is SYGVKD. CDR3 length: 14 amino acids.

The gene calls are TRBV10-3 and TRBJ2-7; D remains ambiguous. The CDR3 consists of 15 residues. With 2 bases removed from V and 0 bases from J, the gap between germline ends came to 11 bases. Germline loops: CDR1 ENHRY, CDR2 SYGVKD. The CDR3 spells CAISERAVDSYEQYF. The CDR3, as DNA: TGTGCCATCAGTGAGAGGGCAGTGGACTCCTACGAGCAGTACTTC.

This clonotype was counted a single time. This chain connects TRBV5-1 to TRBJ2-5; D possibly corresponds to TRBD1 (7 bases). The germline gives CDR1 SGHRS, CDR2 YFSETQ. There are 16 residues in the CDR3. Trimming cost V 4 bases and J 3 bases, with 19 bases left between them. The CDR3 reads CASSQGGSTRKETQYF. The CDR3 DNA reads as TGCGCCAGCAGCCAGGGGGGATCAACCCGAAAAGAGACCCAGTACTTC.

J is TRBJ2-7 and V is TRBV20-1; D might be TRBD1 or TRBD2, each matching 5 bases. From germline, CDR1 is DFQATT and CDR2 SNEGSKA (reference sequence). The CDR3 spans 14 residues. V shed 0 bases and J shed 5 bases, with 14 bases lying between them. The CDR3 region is CSARDPILGDEQYF. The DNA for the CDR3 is TGCAGTGCTAGAGATCCTATTTTGGGGGACGAGCAGTACTTC.

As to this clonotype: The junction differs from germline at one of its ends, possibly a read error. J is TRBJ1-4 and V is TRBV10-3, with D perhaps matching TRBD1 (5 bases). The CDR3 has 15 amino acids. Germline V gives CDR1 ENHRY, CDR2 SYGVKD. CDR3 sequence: CAISESLGDPEKMFF. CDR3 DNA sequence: TGTGCCATCAGTGAGTCGTTGGGGGATCCGGAAAAAATGTTTTTT.

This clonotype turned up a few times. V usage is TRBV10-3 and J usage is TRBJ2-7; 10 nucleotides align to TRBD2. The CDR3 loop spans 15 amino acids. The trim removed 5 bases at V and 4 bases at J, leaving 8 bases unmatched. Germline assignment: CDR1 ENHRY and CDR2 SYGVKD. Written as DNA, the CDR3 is TGTGCCATCAGTCAGACTAGCGGGCGACAGTACGAGCAGTACTTC. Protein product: CAISQTSGRQYEQYF.